These T cell receptor beta chains were read from a single sample in a study of blood T cell repertoires in COVID-19. Libraries were prepared by immunoSEQ multiplex PCR; TCRdb keeps only in-frame clonotypes and omits some of them. Among 200,000 to 300,000 clones listed, around 87% were seen once. Sample: peripheral blood. These receptors came from a woman aged 65 to 85 with active or convalescent COVID-19. Both conserved end residues are part of each CDR3. Each record gives: clone size, V gene, CDR3 protein. Rows give clone size only sometimes, using once, few, many, or a class for an expanded clone.

clone size: .; V gene: TRBV7-9; CDR3 protein: CASSSKGRGVETQYF
clone size: .; V gene: TRBV20-1; CDR3 protein: CSASRGLEAFF
clone size: .; V gene: TRBV7-9; CDR3 protein: CASSQTSGGLSRTDTQYF
clone size: .; V gene: TRBV7-2; CDR3 protein: CASSLGTGGNTEAFF
clone size: .; V gene: TRBV5-1; CDR3 protein: CASSRGRGYGYTF
clone size: few; V gene: TRBV5-1; CDR3 protein: CASSSTRTAEKLFF
clone size: .; V gene: TRBV4-3; CDR3 protein: CASSLSGVGELFF
clone size: .; V gene: TRBV5-1; CDR3 protein: CASRRTGLPNTEAFF
clone size: .; V gene: TRBV3-1/TRBV3-2; CDR3 protein: CASGPYSGGGQQFF
clone size: .; V gene: TRBV19; CDR3 protein: CATRRSYSYTF
clone size: .; V gene: TRBV9; CDR3 protein: CASSVGWGGRTEAFF
clone size: .; V gene: TRBV3-1/TRBV3-2; CDR3 protein: CASSQSSGGSLHEQYF
clone size: .; V gene: TRBV7-9; CDR3 protein: CASSLNSWSGAFAFF
clone size: .; V gene: TRBV11-2; CDR3 protein: CASSTRTSGGRETQYF
clone size: once; V gene: TRBV19; CDR3 protein: CASSYYRGNYGYTF
clone size: .; V gene: TRBV7-2; CDR3 protein: CASSSAGFNEKLFF
clone size: .; V gene: TRBV7-2; CDR3 protein: CASSLGSKETQYF
clone size: .; V gene: TRBV10-3; CDR3 protein: CACRLGTEEDTQYF
clone size: once; V gene: TRBV16; CDR3 protein: CASTQRRGGVYGYTF
clone size: .; V gene: TRBV19; CDR3 protein: CASSLGAHSNQPQHF
clone size: once; V gene: TRBV10-3; CDR3 protein: CAISAPDRGNTEAFF
clone size: .; V gene: TRBV24-1; CDR3 protein: CATSSEGGSALLGYTF
clone size: .; V gene: TRBV19; CDR3 protein: CASSIVLIGGGYTF
clone size: .; V gene: TRBV7-8; CDR3 protein: CASSIDLGVGNTIYF
clone size: .; V gene: TRBV7-9; CDR3 protein: CASSPTGTGELFF
clone size: .; V gene: TRBV4-3; CDR3 protein: CASSKGQMNTEAFF
clone size: .; V gene: TRBV24-1; CDR3 protein: CATSLYTGELFF
clone size: once; V gene: TRBV7-3; CDR3 protein: CASSPDGGGPYEQYF
clone size: .; V gene: TRBV27; CDR3 protein: CASSLLGPGQGAWYEQYF
clone size: .; V gene: TRBV9; CDR3 protein: CASSASLREENIQYF
clone size: once; V gene: TRBV5-1; CDR3 protein: CASSSGSGTAGETQYF
clone size: once; V gene: TRBV11-2; CDR3 protein: CASSLVGGNGYTF
clone size: many; V gene: TRBV10-3; CDR3 protein: CAISGGTGGGAFF
clone size: .; V gene: TRBV5-1; CDR3 protein: CASSTGVLNTEAFF
clone size: .; V gene: TRBV27; CDR3 protein: CASSLFGEQYF
clone size: .; V gene: TRBV7-3; CDR3 protein: CASSSDYTGELFF
clone size: once; V gene: TRBV7-6; CDR3 protein: CASSLTGERTQYF
clone size: few; V gene: TRBV15; CDR3 protein: CATSRDRRERYGYTF